Listed below are T cell receptor beta chains from one sample, sequenced in a study of tumor-infiltrating lymphocytes in primary liver carcinoma. TCRdb called the multiplex PCR reads again in MiXCR, with one record for every CDR3 protein. The table records around 330,000 distinct CDR3 sequences, around three fifths of them present only once. Sequencing was carried out using peripheral blood. The receptors derive from a man aged 35 to 55 with primary liver carcinoma and hepatitis B virus infection. Each CDR3 is given with its conserved first and last residue. Fields, in order: J gene, D gene, clone size, V gene, CDR3 DNA, CDR3 protein. A D gene is named only where the DNA matches it firmly. For some rows the clone size is stated as once, few or many, or as a class when expanded; others skip it.

>TRBJ1-2|.|.|TRBV5-6
TGCGTCAGCAGCTTGGGCGGAAGCTATGGCTACACCTTC
CVSSLGGSYGYTF
>TRBJ2-3|.|many|TRBV10-3
TGTGCCATGGGGGCATCCACAGATACGCAGTATTTT
CAMGASTDTQYF
>TRBJ1-1|.|many|TRBV6-5
TGTGCCAGCAGTTACTGGGGGCCAGGGTTGAACACTGAAGCTTTCTTT
CASSYWGPGLNTEAFF
>TRBJ1-1|TRBD1|.|TRBV10-2
TGCGCCAGCAGGAGACAGGGGGAAAAGGTGGAAGCTTTCTTT
CASRRQGEKVEAFF
>TRBJ2-1|TRBD2|.|TRBV6-5
TGTGCCAGCAGTTACTCGGGACTAACGGAACGTCGGGGTGAGCAGTTCTTC
CASSYSGLTERRGEQFF
>TRBJ2-3|.|.|TRBV6-2/TRBV6-3
TGTGCCAGCACTTCGGGAACATATACGCAGTATTTT
CASTSGTYTQYF
>TRBJ2-1|.|.|TRBV7-9
TGTGCCAGCAGCTTAGAGGGCGGGGCGGTTTCCTACAATGAGCAGTTCTTC
CASSLEGGAVSYNEQFF
>TRBJ2-1|TRBD1|many|TRBV29-1
TGCAGCGTTGAAGATCAGGGGGTAAAATATGAGCAGTTCTTC
CSVEDQGVKYEQFF
>TRBJ2-5|.|.|TRBV4-1
TGCGCCAGCAACCAAGAGCCTAGCAATCCCGAGACCCAGTACTTC
CASNQEPSNPETQYF
>TRBJ2-1|.|few|TRBV12-3/TRBV12-4
TGTGCCAGCCCTTCTGGTGGGACTGCAGGGAATGAGCAGTTCTTC
CASPSGGTAGNEQFF
>TRBJ2-7|.|.|TRBV6-1
TGTGCCAGCAAGGAGGGGTACGAGCAGTACTTC
CASKEGYEQYF
>TRBJ2-1|TRBD2|.|TRBV4-1
TGCACCAGCTGCCAAGACCGAGGAGGGAGGGCCAGGGTTCGCAATGAGCAGTTCTTC
CTSCQDRGGRARVRNEQFF
>TRBJ2-7|TRBD1|many|TRBV6-6
TGTGCCAGCAGTTCGCCGGGACAGGCCACCTACGAGCAGTACTTC
CASSSPGQATYEQYF
>TRBJ2-1|.|medium-sized|TRBV11-2
TGTGCCAGCAGCTTAGTGTCGGGGGAAGGTAGTGAGCAGTTCTTC
CASSLVSGEGSEQFF
>TRBJ2-3|TRBD2|many|TRBV7-9
TGTGCCAGCAGCTTAGCGCGGCTAGCGGGAGTACCAGATACGCAGTATTTT
CASSLARLAGVPDTQYF
>TRBJ2-3|.|many|TRBV6-5
TGTGCCAGCAGTCCCCAGCAGGGCCGCACAGATACGCAGTATTTT
CASSPQQGRTDTQYF
>TRBJ1-2|.|once|TRBV12-3/TRBV12-4
TGTGCCAGCACCGCCGGGATAGTGTATGGCTACACCTTC
CASTAGIVYGYTF
>TRBJ2-5|TRBD2|.|TRBV11-3
TGTGCCAGCAGCTTACATTGGACCAGCGGGAGAGACCAGTACTTC
CASSLHWTSGRDQYF
>TRBJ2-2|.|many|TRBV6-2/TRBV6-3
TGTGCCAGCGCCTCCAGGACTGGATCCCCCGGGGAGCTGTTTTTT
CASASRTGSPGELFF
>TRBJ2-1|.|.|TRBV5-1
TGCGCCAGCGGTCGGGTGGCAGGGGCCTACAATGAGCAGTTCTTC
CASGRVAGAYNEQFF
>TRBJ2-7|.|.|TRBV5-1
TGCGCCAGCAGCTCCCCAGTCGAAGAGCAGTACTTC
CASSSPVEEQYF
>TRBJ2-1|TRBD2|many|TRBV7-9
TGTGCCAGCAGCTTATGGGGGGGAGCCGCCTACAATGAGCAGTTCTTC
CASSLWGGAAYNEQFF
>TRBJ2-1|TRBD2|few|TRBV6-6
TGTGCCAGCAGTTACTCTTCTACCGGGACTAGCGGGCTAGGTGAGCAGTTCTTC
CASSYSSTGTSGLGEQFF
>TRBJ2-1|TRBD2|.|TRBV6-4
TGTGCCATCAGTGACCAGCGGGAGGGGGAGCAGTTCTTC
CAISDQREGEQFF
>TRBJ2-7|.|many|TRBV6-6
TGTGCCAGCACCCCAGGCTACGAGCAGTACTTC
CASTPGYEQYF
>TRBJ1-1|.|.|TRBV5-4
TGTGCCAGCAGCCGTCGGGGGGTTGAAATGAACACTGAAGCTTTCTTT
CASSRRGVEMNTEAFF
>TRBJ1-2|.|.|TRBV12-3/TRBV12-4
TGTGTCAGCAGTTATGGGACCCTCGTCTATGGCTACACCTTC
CVSSYGTLVYGYTF
>TRBJ1-5|.|.|TRBV18
TGTGCCAGCTCTCGACAGGATACCCAGCCCCAGCATTTT
CASSRQDTQPQHF